This is a list of T cell receptor beta chains from one sample in a study of Ad26.COV2.S vaccination and SARS-CoV-2 variants. Libraries were prepared by immunoSEQ multiplex PCR; TCRdb keeps only in-frame clonotypes and omits some of them. The sample includes around 340,000 clones, roughly 89% seen only once; the top ten take around 5%. The sequencing used peripheral blood, collected in a trial of Ad26.COV2.S vaccine versus placebo. The origin of the receptors is a person between 18 and 65 years old who received the Ad26.COV2.S COVID-19 vaccine or a placebo. The CDR3 runs from the conserved cysteine through the conserved F or W. A D gene is named only where the DNA matches it firmly. Clone size is given for some rows only: seen once, a few or many times, or a class if the clone is expanded.

v_call	clone_size	d_call	j_call	cdr3_nt	cdr3_aa
TRBV11-2	-	-	TRBJ1-1	TGTGCCAGCAGCGGCGCCTCAGCCGGAGCTTTCTTT	CASSGASAGAFF
TRBV5-6	once	-	TRBJ1-4	TGTGCCAGCAGCTTGCTACAGGGTGGTGAAAAACTGTTTTTT	CASSLLQGGEKLFF
TRBV19	-	TRBD1	TRBJ1-5	TGTGCCAGTAGTACTTTACCGGGACAGGGGGCTGGCAATCAGCCCCAGCATTTT	CASSTLPGQGAGNQPQHF
TRBV6-5	-	TRBD1	TRBJ1-1	TGTGCCAGCAGGTCGACAGGGCGGAGGACTGAAGCTTTCTTT	CASRSTGRRTEAFF
TRBV6-5	-	TRBD1	TRBJ2-1	TGTGCCAGCACCCTGACAGGGGCCGCTAACAATGAGCAGTTCTTC	CASTLTGAANNEQFF
TRBV27	-	-	TRBJ2-7	TGTGCCAGCAAGGTCCCATCCTACGAGCAGTACTTC	CASKVPSYEQYF
TRBV30	-	TRBD1	TRBJ2-7	TGTGCCTGGAGTGCCAGGGGGTACTCCTACGAGCAGTACTTC	CAWSARGYSYEQYF
TRBV3-1/TRBV3-2	-	TRBD1	TRBJ2-1	TGTGCCAGCAGCCAGGACAGGGTGACCGCGCTCGAGCAGTTCTTC	CASSQDRVTALEQFF
TRBV30	-	-	TRBJ1-5	TGTGCCTGGAGCGGCAGGGGACTTTACAATCAGCCCCAGCATTTT	CAWSGRGLYNQPQHF
TRBV27	-	TRBD1	TRBJ2-7	TGTGCCAGCAGTCCGAACCTGGACAGGGCGGACGAGCAGTACTTC	CASSPNLDRADEQYF